This T cell receptor (beta chain) was sequenced in a study of cytomegalovirus exposure and HLA in healthy donors. Study details: Among around 400 genotyped donors, about 83% fell in the Caucasian-associated ancestry cluster.

The PCR was carried out with 60 Vbeta primers and 13 Jbeta primers. The assay was immunoSEQ multiplex PCR, and TCRdb's table has in-frame clones only and misses some. The sample yields 100,000 to 150,000 clones, approximately 76% seen once. From germline, CDR1 is MNHNS and CDR2 SASEGT. The CDR3 loop spans 14 amino acids. V shed 7 bases, J shed 4 bases, and the junction held 5 bases outside the gene matches. The sequence derives from a man aged 50 to 60 in good health and CMV-seropositive. The sequenced material came from PBMCs. The J gene is TRBJ1-5, the V gene TRBV6-1, with 9 bases matching TRBD1. CDR3 region: CASILDRGNQPQHF. The CDR3 DNA sequence: TGTGCCAGCATCCTGGACAGGGGAAATCAGCCCCAGCATTTT.